These T cell receptor beta chains were read from a single sample in a study of blood T cells in healthy people across ages. A single record per CDR3 protein comes from TCRdb applying MiXCR to the 5' RACE reads. The sample records 1 million to 1.2 million distinct CDR3 sequences, 35% to 40% being singletons. The sample taken for sequencing was blood. The origin of the receptors is a man aged 18 to 29 in good health. Both conserved end residues are part of each CDR3. The D gene is left open where the match is weak. Where a row states a size, it is once, few, many or the class of an expanded clone; other rows omit it.

-	TRBV7-2	-	TRBJ1-5	TGTGCTAGCAGCTTAGCGAACCAGAATCAGCCCCAGCATTTT	CASSLANQNQPQHF
many	TRBV25-1	-	TRBJ2-1	TGTGCCAGCAGCGCTACGGTTGGGGAGCAGTTCTTC	CASSATVGEQFF
-	TRBV3-1	-	TRBJ2-3	TGTGCCAGCAGCCGGGGGGCAGGACGCACAGATACGCAGTATTTT	CASSRGAGRTDTQYF
-	TRBV6-1	TRBD1	TRBJ1-6	TGTGCCAGCACCATTCCACCGACAGGGAATTCACCCCTCCACTTT	CASTIPPTGNSPLHF
once	TRBV12-3/TRBV12-4	-	TRBJ1-5	TGTGCCAGCAACCAAGGGGTAGGGCCCCAGCATTTT	CASNQGVGPQHF
few	TRBV3-1	TRBD2	TRBJ2-3	TGTGCCAGCAGCCTCGGGACTAGCGGGACGTGGGATACGCAGTATTTT	CASSLGTSGTWDTQYF
-	TRBV27	-	TRBJ2-7	TGTGCCAGCAGTTTAGGGCCCACCGCCTACGAGCAGTACTTC	CASSLGPTAYEQYF
-	TRBV6-1	TRBD1	TRBJ2-1	TGTGCCAGCAGTGCCCCCCGGACAGGGGTACCGGGGGAGCAGTTCTTC	CASSAPRTGVPGEQFF
-	TRBV7-9	TRBD1	TRBJ1-1	TGTGCCAGCAGCTTCCGGGACAGGGGACTGAACACTGAAGCTTTCTTT	CASSFRDRGLNTEAFF
few	TRBV4-3	TRBD1	TRBJ1-4	TGCGCCAGCAGCCAAGACTCGACACAGGGGATGGGGAAACTGTTTTTT	CASSQDSTQGMGKLFF
-	TRBV29-1	-	TRBJ2-1	TGCAGCGTTGTCGGCTATGAGGGTGAGCAGTTCTTC	CSVVGYEGEQFF
-	TRBV6-2/TRBV6-3	-	TRBJ1-4	TGTGCCAGCAGTTACTCCGGGACAACTAATGAAAAACTGTTTTTT	CASSYSGTTNEKLFF
-	TRBV5-1	-	TRBJ2-3	TGCGCCAGCAGCGTGGAATGGGATACGCAGTATTTT	CASSVEWDTQYF
-	TRBV6-6	TRBD1	TRBJ1-1	TGTGCCAGCAGTTCAAATGGACAGGGGAACACTGAAGCTTTCTTT	CASSSNGQGNTEAFF
-	TRBV29-1	TRBD1	TRBJ2-1	TGCAGCGCCTCAACTGGGACAGGGATCTACAATGAGCAGTTCTTC	CSASTGTGIYNEQFF
-	TRBV6-1	-	TRBJ2-2	TGTGCCAGCAGCCACTTTCCAGGGCCCACTGACACCGGGGAGCTGTTTTTT	CASSHFPGPTDTGELFF
many	TRBV6-2/TRBV6-3	-	TRBJ2-7	TGTGCCAGCAGCCATCCAGGGTCCTACGAGCAGTACTTC	CASSHPGSYEQYF
-	TRBV7-6	-	TRBJ2-5	TGTGCCAGCAGCGCTATTACGGGGACGACTTGGGAGCAGTACTTC	CASSAITGTTWEQYF
-	TRBV7-2	-	TRBJ1-5	TGTGCCAGCAGCTTAGGGGCACTAGGTCAGCCCCAGCATTTT	CASSLGALGQPQHF
few	TRBV20-1	-	TRBJ2-1	TGCAGTGCTAGAGCCCCAGGGGTCCATGAGCAGTTCTTC	CSARAPGVHEQFF
few	TRBV2	TRBD1	TRBJ2-3	TGTGCCAGCAGTGGACCAGGGGGCGTTGCAGATACGCAGTATTTT	CASSGPGGVADTQYF
few	TRBV11-3	TRBD1	TRBJ2-5	TGTGCCAGCAGCTGGACAGGGGCTTTGGGTGAGACCCAGTACTTC	CASSWTGALGETQYF
-	TRBV7-9	-	TRBJ2-1	TGTGCCAGCAGAGATGGTAATGAGCAGTTCTTC	CASRDGNEQFF
-	TRBV28	-	TRBJ2-5	TGTGCCAGCAGCCCCGACGATGTGACCCAAGAGACCCAGTACTTC	CASSPDDVTQETQYF
few	TRBV20-1	-	TRBJ2-3	TGCAGTGCTCTCTGGGGGACGACGGCACACACAGATACGCAGTATTTT	CSALWGTTAHTDTQYF
few	TRBV30	-	TRBJ1-2	TGTGCCTGGAGTGTGGTCAGAGGCTACACCTTC	CAWSVVRGYTF
few	TRBV7-2	-	TRBJ1-4	TGTGCCAGCAGCTTAGATGCCCGAGGCGCGACAAAACTGTTTTTT	CASSLDARGATKLFF
few	TRBV5-8	-	TRBJ1-2	TGTGCCAGCAGCCCGAGAGCCTCTAACTATGGCTACACCTTC	CASSPRASNYGYTF
-	TRBV28	-	TRBJ1-5	TGTGCCACTAGGGGAACTTATAGCAATCAGCCCCAGCATTTT	CATRGTYSNQPQHF
-	TRBV6-1	-	TRBJ2-2	TGTGCCAGCGGCAGGGAAGAAGACGGGGAGCTGTTTTTT	CASGREEDGELFF
few	TRBV6-2/TRBV6-3	-	TRBJ2-1	TGTGCCAGCAGAGGTTATGGGCAGGGGAATAACAATGAGCAGTTCTTC	CASRGYGQGNNNEQFF
few	TRBV6-1	TRBD2	TRBJ2-3	TGTGCCAGCAGTGAAGTCGGACTAGTAACAGATACGCAGTATTTT	CASSEVGLVTDTQYF
-	TRBV9	TRBD1	TRBJ2-3	TGTGCCAGCAGCGCTACTACCGGGACAGGCACAGATACGCAGTATTTT	CASSATTGTGTDTQYF
-	TRBV5-1	TRBD2	TRBJ2-2	TGCGCCAGCAGGGCTAGCGGGGGCCCGAACACCGGGGAGCTGTTTTTT	CASRASGGPNTGELFF
many	TRBV4-3	-	TRBJ1-1	TGTGCCAGCAGCCAAGGCTCGGGCACTGAAGCTTTCTTT	CASSQGSGTEAFF
-	TRBV20-1	-	TRBJ1-6	TGCAGTGCTAAGAGGCTGATAGGGGGAGATTCACCCCTCCACTTT	CSAKRLIGGDSPLHF
few	TRBV7-3	TRBD2	TRBJ2-7	TGTGCCAGCAGCTTAGTCGGGGGGAAAAACAATGAGCAGTACTTC	CASSLVGGKNNEQYF
-	TRBV12-3/TRBV12-4	TRBD1	TRBJ2-1	TGTGCCAGCAATACCCGGGACAGGGGCAACCATGAGCAGTTCTTC	CASNTRDRGNHEQFF
-	TRBV10-3	-	TRBJ1-1	TGTGCCATCAGCGCTACAGGGACGAACACTGAAGCTTTCTTT	CAISATGTNTEAFF
few	TRBV6-2/TRBV6-3	-	TRBJ2-3	TGTGCCAGCAGTTACTCGAAGTCCCTAGAAGGTTGGGATACGCAGTATTTT	CASSYSKSLEGWDTQYF